This T cell receptor beta chain was obtained from a study of beta chain features in type 1 diabetes. Overall study findings and caveats: A moderate, significant TCRB CDR3 shortening appeared in type 1 diabetes across four CD4+ subsets. PCR, the amplification step, might favor shorter templates, equally in patients and controls.

Each of the sorted populations had a purity greater than 95%. Germline CDR1 KGHSH, CDR2 LQKENI. CDR3 size: 13 residues. V trimming: 8 bases; J trimming: 3 bases; junction bases outside the gene matches: 7. Expressed TCRB transcripts were sequenced because the isolated RNA had all been reverse transcribed beforehand. Profiling relied on immunoSEQ multiplex PCR, and the TCRdb table lists in-frame clones only, not all of them. The sample consists of roughly 150,000 clones, 10% of them appearing once. This clone was counted a few times. Its specificity is not known. The gene calls are TRBV18 and TRBJ2-7, with TRBD1 identical over 7 bases. Sample: central memory CD4+ T cells from blood. This receptor was taken from a man under 40 with type 1 diabetes. The CDR3 nucleotides are TGTGCCAGCACGACAGGGAACGACTACGAGCAGTACTTC. Its translation: CASTTGNDYEQYF.